This passage covers 9 T cell receptor beta chains from one sample sequenced in a study of neurological immune-mediated disorders. TCRdb processed the 5' RACE reads anew with MiXCR; each CDR3 protein has one entry. Among 80,000 or so distinct CDR3 sequences listed, roughly 10% were seen once. The sample taken for sequencing was PBMCs. The receptor source for this set is a man in his forties or fifties in good health.

This clonotype was counted at least ten times. The V gene is TRBV3-1, the J gene TRBJ1-1; D remains unclear. Deletions cut 6 bases from V and 4 bases from J, with 18 bases between. CDR3 length equals 15 residues. Germline CDR1 reads LGHDT; CDR2 reads YNNKEL (reference sequence). CDR3 in amino acids: CASRLSIGLGTEAFF. CDR3 nucleotides: TGTGCCAGCAGACTTTCTATAGGGTTGGGCACTGAAGCTTTCTTT.

In its sample, this clonotype was seen many times. The V and J genes are TRBV11-2 and TRBJ1-1, with D perhaps TRBD1 (6 bases). CDR1 and CDR2 (germline): SGHAT, FQNNGV. CDR3 length: 16 residues. V lost 4 bases to trimming and J lost 1 base, with 16 bases between them. CDR3 DNA: TGTGCCAGCAGCTGGGGGGGGGCGGCGGGGAACACTGAAGCTTTCTTT. Protein product: CASSWGGAAGNTEAFF.

This clonotype was counted many times. The rearrangement links TRBV28 to TRBJ1-1; maybe TRBD1 (5 bases). V shed 8 bases and J shed 0 bases, with 16 bases lying between them. CDR1 is MDHEN, CDR2 SYDVKM, per germline. The CDR3 runs 15 residues. The CDR3 nucleotides read TGTGCCAGCCTACAGGCGGGGGTTATGAACACTGAAGCTTTCTTT. Its translation is CASLQAGVMNTEAFF.

This clonotype was seen at least ten times. V usage is TRBV9 and J usage is TRBJ2-1, with a possible D match to TRBD1 (5 bases). This CDR3 comprises 15 residues. Trimming took off 0 bases at V and 4 bases at J, with 11 bases between the two ends. The germline V gene has CDR1 SGDLS and CDR2 YYNGEE. Here the CDR3 DNA reads TGTGCCAGCAGCGTAGAGCAGGGCTCATACAATGAGCAGTTCTTC. Its translation: CASSVEQGSYNEQFF.

This clonotype was seen at least ten times. This chain links TRBV5-6 with TRBJ1-1; D unclear. The CDR3 contains 13 residues. With 4 bases removed from V and 1 base from J, the gap between germline ends came to 8 bases. Looked up from germline, CDR1 is SGHDT and CDR2 is YYEEEE. In DNA, the CDR3 is TGTGCCAGCAGCCTCATTTGGAACACTGAAGCTTTCTTT. This sequence encodes CASSLIWNTEAFF.

This clonotype was recorded at least ten times. The chain combines TRBV5-1 with TRBJ2-3; 8 nucleotides align to TRBD2. Germline CDR1 and CDR2: SGHRS and YFSETQ. This CDR3 has 15 amino acids. Trimming took 1 base from V and 6 from J; bases not matched to a gene: 7. The chain's CDR3 is CASSLLGTRDDTQYF. As DNA, the CDR3 is TGCGCCAGCAGCTTGTTAGGGACTAGAGACGATACGCAGTATTTT.

This clonotype was seen many times. The V gene is TRBV11-2, the J gene TRBJ2-5; 10 nucleotides align to TRBD1. The germline V gene has CDR1 SGHAT and CDR2 FQNNGV. This CDR3 comprises 18 residues. Trimming took 3 bases from V and 5 from J; bases not matched to a gene: 15. CDR3 amino acids: CASSLAISGTGDGETQYF. The CDR3 bases are TGTGCCAGCAGCTTGGCGATCTCCGGGACAGGGGATGGCGAGACCCAGTACTTC. The whole variable domain, filled in from reference TRBV11-2 and TRBJ2-5, reads EAGVAQSPRYKIIEKRQSVAFWCNPISGHATLYWYQQILGQGPKLLIQFQNNGVVDDSQLPKDRFSAERLKGVDSTLKIQPAKLEDSAVYLCASSLAISGTGDGETQYFGPGTRLLVL.

The chain links TRBV20-1 to TRBJ2-7; 9 nucleotides line up with TRBD1. The CDR3 is made up of 15 amino acids. The germline CDR1 and CDR2 sequences are DFQATT and SNEGSKA (reference sequence). V was pared by 3 bases and J by 2 bases, with 8 bases of the junction left unmatched. CDR3 sequence: CSARDPGQGAYEQYF. CDR3 DNA: TGCAGTGCTAGGGATCCGGGACAGGGAGCCTACGAGCAGTACTTC.

This clonotype was picked up many times. The V and J genes are TRBV5-1 and TRBJ2-5; 9 bases match TRBD2. The germline V gene has CDR1 SGHRS and CDR2 YFSETQ. The J segment lost 2 bases and the V segment lost 0 bases, leaving 5 bases of the junction unmatched. This CDR3 region has 16 residues. The CDR3 loop is CASSLAPSGEQETQYF. The CDR3 nucleotides read TGCGCCAGCAGCTTGGCCCCTAGCGGGGAGCAAGAGACCCAGTACTTC.